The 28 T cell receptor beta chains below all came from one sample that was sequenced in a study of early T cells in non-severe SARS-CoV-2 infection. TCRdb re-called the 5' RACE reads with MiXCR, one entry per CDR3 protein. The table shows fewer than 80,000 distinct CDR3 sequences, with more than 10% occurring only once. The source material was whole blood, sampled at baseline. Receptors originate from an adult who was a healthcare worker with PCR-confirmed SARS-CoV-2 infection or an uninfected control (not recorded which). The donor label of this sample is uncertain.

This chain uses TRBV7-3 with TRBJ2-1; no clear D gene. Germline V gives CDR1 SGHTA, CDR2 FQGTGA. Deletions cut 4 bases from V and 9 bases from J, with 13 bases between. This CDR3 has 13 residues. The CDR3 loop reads CASSYGSGPEQFF. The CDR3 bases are TGTGCCAGCAGCTACGGATCCGGGCCTGAGCAGTTCTTC.

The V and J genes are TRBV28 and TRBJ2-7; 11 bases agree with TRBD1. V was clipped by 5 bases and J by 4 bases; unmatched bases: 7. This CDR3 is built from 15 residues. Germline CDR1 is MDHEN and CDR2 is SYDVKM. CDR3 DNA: TGTGCCAGCAGTACCCGGACAGGGGGCGCATACGAGCAGTACGTC. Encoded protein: CASSTRTGGAYEQYV.

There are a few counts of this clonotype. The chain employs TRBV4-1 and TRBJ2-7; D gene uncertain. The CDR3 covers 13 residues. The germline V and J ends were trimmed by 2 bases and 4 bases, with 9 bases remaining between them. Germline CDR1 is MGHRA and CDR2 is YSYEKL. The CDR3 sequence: CASSQRTSYEQYV. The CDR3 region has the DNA TGCGCCAGCAGCCAACGAACAAGTTACGAGCAGTACGTC.

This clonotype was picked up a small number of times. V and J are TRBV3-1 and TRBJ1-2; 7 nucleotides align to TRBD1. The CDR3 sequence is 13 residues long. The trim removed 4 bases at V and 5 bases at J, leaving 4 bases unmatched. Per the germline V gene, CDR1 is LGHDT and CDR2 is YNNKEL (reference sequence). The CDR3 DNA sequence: TGTGCCAGCAGCCTAGGGGGCAGTTATGGCTACACCTTC. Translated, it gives CASSLGGSYGYTF.

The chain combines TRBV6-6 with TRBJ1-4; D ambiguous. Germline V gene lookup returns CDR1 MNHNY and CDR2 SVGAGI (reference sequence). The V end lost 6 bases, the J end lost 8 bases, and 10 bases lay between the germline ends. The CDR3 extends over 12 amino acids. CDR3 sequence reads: CASSPFGEKLFF. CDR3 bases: TGTGCCAGCAGCCCCTTCGGCGAAAAACTGTTTTTT.

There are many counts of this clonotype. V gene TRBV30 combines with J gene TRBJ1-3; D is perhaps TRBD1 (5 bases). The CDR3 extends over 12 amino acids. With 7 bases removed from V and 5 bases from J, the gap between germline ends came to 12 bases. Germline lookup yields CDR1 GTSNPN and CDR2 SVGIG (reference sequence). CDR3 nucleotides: TGTGCCTTCGGACACCCCCGAAACACCATATATTTT. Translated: CAFGHPRNTIYF. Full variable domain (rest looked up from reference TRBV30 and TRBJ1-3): SQTIHQWPATLVQPVGSPLSLECTVEGTSNPNLYWYRQAAGRGLQLLFYSVGIGQISSEVPQNLSASRPQDRQFILSSKKLLLSDSGFYLCAFGHPRNTIYFGEGSWLTVV.

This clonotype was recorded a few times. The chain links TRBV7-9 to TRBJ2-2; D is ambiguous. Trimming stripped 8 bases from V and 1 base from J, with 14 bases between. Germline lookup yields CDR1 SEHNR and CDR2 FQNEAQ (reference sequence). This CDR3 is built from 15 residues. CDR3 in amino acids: CASSPSGLNTGELFF. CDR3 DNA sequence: TGTGCCAGCTCCCCTTCAGGATTGAACACCGGGGAGCTGTTTTTT. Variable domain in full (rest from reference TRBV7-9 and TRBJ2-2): DTGVSQNPRHKITKRGQNVTFRCDPISEHNRLYWYRQTLGQGPEFLTYFQNEAQLEKSRLLSDRFSAERPKGSFSTLEIQRTEQGDSAMYLCASSPSGLNTGELFFGEGSRLTVL.

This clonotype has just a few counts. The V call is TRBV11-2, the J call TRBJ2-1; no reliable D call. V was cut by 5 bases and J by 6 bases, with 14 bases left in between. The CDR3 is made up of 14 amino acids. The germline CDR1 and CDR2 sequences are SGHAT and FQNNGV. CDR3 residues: CASSPLWGINEQFF. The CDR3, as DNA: TGTGCCAGCAGCCCTCTCTGGGGAATCAATGAGCAGTTCTTC.

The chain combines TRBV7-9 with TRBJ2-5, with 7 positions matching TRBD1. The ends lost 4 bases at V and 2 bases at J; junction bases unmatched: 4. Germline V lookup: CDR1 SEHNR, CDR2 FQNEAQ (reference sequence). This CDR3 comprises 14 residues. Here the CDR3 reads CASSYGTAQETQYF. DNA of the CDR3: TGTGCCAGCAGCTATGGGACAGCGCAAGAGACCCAGTACTTC.

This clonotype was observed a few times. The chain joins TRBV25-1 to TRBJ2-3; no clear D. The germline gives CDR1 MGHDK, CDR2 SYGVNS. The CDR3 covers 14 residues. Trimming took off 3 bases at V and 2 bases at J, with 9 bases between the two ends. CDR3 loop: CASSDLGFTDTQYF. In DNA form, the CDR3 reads TGTGCCAGCAGTGACTTGGGATTCACAGATACGCAGTATTTT.

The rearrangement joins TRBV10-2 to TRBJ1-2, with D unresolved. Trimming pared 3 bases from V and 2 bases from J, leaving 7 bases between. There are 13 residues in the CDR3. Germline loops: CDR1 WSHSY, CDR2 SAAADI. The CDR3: CASSEYGNYGYTF. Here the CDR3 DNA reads TGCGCCAGCAGTGAATATGGGAACTATGGCTACACCTTC.

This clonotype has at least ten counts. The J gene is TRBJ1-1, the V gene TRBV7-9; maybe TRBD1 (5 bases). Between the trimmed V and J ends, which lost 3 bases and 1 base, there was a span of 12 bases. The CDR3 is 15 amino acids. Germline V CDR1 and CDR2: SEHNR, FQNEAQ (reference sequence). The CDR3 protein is CASSFTPRGNTEAFF. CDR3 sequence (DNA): TGTGCCAGCAGCTTCACCCCAAGGGGGAACACTGAAGCTTTCTTT.

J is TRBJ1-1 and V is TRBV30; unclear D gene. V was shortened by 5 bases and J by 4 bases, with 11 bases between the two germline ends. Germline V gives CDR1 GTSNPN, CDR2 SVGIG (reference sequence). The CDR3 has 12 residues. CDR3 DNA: TGTGCCTGGGTGGGAGAGTCCACTGAAGCTTTCTTT. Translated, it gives CAWVGESTEAFF.

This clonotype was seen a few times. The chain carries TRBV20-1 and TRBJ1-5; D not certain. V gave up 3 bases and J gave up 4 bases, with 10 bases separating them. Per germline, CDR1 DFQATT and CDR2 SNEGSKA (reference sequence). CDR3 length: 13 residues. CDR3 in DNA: TGCAGTGCTAGTCGGCAGGCAAATCAGCCCCAGCATTTT. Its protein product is CSASRQANQPQHF.

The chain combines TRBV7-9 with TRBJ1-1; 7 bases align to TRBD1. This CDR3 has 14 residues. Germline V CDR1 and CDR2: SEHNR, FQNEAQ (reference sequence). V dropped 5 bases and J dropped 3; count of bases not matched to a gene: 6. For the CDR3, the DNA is TGTGCCAGCAGCGTGGGACAGAGCTACACTGAAGCTTTCTTT. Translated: CASSVGQSYTEAFF.

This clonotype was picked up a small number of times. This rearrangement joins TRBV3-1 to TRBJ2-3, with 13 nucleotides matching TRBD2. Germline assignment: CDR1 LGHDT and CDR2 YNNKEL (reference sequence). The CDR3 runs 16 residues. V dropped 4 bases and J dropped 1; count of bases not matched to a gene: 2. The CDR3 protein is CASSRGLAGGTDTQYF. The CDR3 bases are TGTGCCAGCAGCCGAGGACTAGCGGGGGGCACAGATACGCAGTATTTT.

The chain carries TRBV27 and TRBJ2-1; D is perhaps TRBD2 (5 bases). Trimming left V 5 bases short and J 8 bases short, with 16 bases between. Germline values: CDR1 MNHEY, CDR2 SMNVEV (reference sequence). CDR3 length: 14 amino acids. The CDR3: CASSLGSYGDEQFF. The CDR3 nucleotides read TGTGCCAGCAGTCTAGGGTCCTACGGGGATGAGCAGTTCTTC.

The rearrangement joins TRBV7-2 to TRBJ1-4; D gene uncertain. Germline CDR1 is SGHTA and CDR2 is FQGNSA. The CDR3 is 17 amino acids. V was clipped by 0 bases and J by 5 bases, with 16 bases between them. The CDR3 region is CASSLAWPATSNEKLFF. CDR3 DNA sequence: TGTGCCAGCAGCTTAGCGTGGCCAGCCACATCGAATGAAAAACTGTTTTTT. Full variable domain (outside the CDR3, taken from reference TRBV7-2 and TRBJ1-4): GAGVSQSPSNKVTEKGKDVELRCDPISGHTALYWYRQSLGQGLEFLIYFQGNSAPDKSGLPSDRFSAERTGGSVSTLTIQRTQQEDSAVYLCASSLAWPATSNEKLFFGSGTQLSVL.

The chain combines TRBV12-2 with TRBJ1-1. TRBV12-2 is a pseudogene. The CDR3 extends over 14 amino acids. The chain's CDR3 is CASRKRALNTEAFF. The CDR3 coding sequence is TGTGCAAGTCGCAAAAGAGCTTTGAACACTGAAGCTTTCTTT.

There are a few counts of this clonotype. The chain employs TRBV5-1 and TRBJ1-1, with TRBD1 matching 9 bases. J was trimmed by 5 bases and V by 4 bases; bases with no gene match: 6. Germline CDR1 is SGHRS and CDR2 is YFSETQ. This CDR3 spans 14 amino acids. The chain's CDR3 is CASSRQDRGTEAFF. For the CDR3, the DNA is TGCGCCAGCAGCCGTCAGGACAGGGGAACTGAAGCTTTCTTT.

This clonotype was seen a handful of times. The CDR3 region is CASSQDQALAGANTGELFF. The CDR3 DNA reads TGTGCCAGCAGCCAAGATCAGGCACTAGCGGGGGCGAACACCGGGGAGCTGTTTTTT. The chain carries TRBV14 and TRBJ2-2, with 11 bases that match TRBD2. The CDR3 sequence is 19 residues long. From germline, CDR1 is SGHDN and CDR2 FVKESK. The ends lost 0 bases at V and 0 bases at J; junction bases unmatched: 6.

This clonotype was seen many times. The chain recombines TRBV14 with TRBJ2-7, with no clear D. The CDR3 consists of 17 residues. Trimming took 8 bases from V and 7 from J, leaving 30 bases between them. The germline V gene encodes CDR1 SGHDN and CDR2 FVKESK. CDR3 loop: CASQHPSHDHERWEQYV. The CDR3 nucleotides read TGTGCCAGCCAACATCCCAGTCACGACCACGAACGCTGGGAGCAGTACGTC.

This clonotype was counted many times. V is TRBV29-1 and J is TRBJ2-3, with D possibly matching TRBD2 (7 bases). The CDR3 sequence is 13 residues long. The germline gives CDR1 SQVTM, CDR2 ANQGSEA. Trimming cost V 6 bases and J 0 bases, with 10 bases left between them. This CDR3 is CSVGGPSTDTQYF. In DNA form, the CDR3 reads TGCAGCGTGGGGGGGCCCAGCACAGATACGCAGTATTTT.

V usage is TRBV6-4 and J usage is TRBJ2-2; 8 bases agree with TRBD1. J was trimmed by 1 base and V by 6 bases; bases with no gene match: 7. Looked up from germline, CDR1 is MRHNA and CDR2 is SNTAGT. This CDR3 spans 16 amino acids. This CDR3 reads CASSPTGALNTGELFF. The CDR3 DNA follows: TGTGCCAGCAGCCCGACAGGGGCCCTGAACACCGGGGAGCTGTTTTTT.

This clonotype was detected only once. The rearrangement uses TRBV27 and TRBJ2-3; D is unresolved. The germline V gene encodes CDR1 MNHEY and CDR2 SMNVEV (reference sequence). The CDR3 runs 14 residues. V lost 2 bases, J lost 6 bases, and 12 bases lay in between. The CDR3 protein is CASSLTLPSDTQYF. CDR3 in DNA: TGTGCCAGCAGTTTAACCCTTCCCTCGGATACGCAGTATTTT.

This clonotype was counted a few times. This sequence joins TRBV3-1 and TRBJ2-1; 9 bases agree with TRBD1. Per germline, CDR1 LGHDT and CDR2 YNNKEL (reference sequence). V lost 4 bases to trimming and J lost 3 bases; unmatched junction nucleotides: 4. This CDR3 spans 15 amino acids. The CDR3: CASSLDRGFYNEQFF. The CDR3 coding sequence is TGTGCCAGCAGCCTGGACAGGGGCTTCTACAATGAGCAGTTCTTC.

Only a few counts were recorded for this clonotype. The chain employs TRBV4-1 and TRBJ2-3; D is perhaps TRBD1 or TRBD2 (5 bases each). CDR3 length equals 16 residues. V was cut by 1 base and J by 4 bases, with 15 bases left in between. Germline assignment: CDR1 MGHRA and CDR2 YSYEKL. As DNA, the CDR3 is TGCGCCAGCAGCCAAGCTTGGAGTCGGGGCCCAGATACGCAGTATTTT. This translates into CASSQAWSRGPDTQYF.

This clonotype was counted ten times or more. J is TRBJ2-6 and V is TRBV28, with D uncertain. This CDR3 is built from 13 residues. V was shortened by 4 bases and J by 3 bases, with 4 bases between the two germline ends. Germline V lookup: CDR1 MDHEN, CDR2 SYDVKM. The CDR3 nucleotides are TGTGCCAGCAGTTCGAGTGGGGCCAACGTCCTGACTTTC. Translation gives CASSSSGANVLTF.